This T cell receptor beta chain was recorded in a study of T cell responses to AZD1222 COVID-19 vaccine. V dropped 0 bases and J dropped 3 bases, with 11 bases sitting between them. The CDR3 has 15 residues. Germline V gene sequence: CDR1 LGHNA, CDR2 YSLEER. To note about this clone: Its antigen is not identified.

Study-wide results and caveats: The sample set comprised mostly white British donors with more females, and clonal diversity was possibly underestimated. Breadth and depth of Spike-specific TCRs rose after two AZD1222 doses.

Sequencing used immunoSEQ multiplex PCR; TCRdb keeps in-frame clones, though not all of them. The sample lists about 94,000 clones; around 90% were seen once. This rearrangement joins TRBV4-3 to TRBJ2-5; tentative D call: TRBD2 (6 bases). The sequence was collected from an adult in good health. Material: peripheral blood, obtained on day 0 of AZD1222 vaccination. CDR3 sequence (DNA): TGCGCCAGCAGCCAAGATCCGGGGGTGGAAGAGACCCAGTACTTC. Its translation: CASSQDPGVEETQYF.